This passage covers 19 T cell receptor beta chains from one sample sequenced in a study of control samples from healthy donors and cancer patients (TCRdb year 2020). The library was generated by the immunoSEQ multiplex PCR assay. Not all clones reach the TCRdb copy of this immuneACCESS table, which keeps in-frame sequences only. Checked studies attribute under half of the gap to unresolved V genes and leave the rest unexplained. The sample data list 170,000 or so clones, and 90% to 95% of these were observed just once. The top ten clonotypes cover around 1.4% of the sample. The sample taken for sequencing was blood. These receptors were taken from a man aged 25 to 40 in good health.

The V and J genes are TRBV6-6 and TRBJ1-1, with a tentative D call TRBD1 (6 bases). This CDR3 is 14 amino acids long. Per the germline V gene, CDR1 is MNHNY and CDR2 is SVGAGI (reference sequence). V lost 5 bases and J lost 6, with 16 bases in between. In DNA, the CDR3 is TGTGCCAGCAGTAAGGACAGTAATTTCCCTGAAGCTTTCTTT. It is translated as CASSKDSNFPEAFF.

CDR3 sequence (DNA): TGTGCCAGCTCACCCAGGACTAGCGGGGATCTTGAGCAGTTCTTC. It encodes CASSPRTSGDLEQFF. The chain recombines TRBV18 with TRBJ2-1, with 12 bases identical to TRBD2. Germline V gene lookup returns CDR1 KGHSH and CDR2 LQKENI. V trimming: 3 bases; J trimming: 9 bases; junction bases outside the gene matches: 6. CDR3 length: 15 amino acids.

The chain recombines TRBV7-2 with TRBJ2-1, with 9 bases fitting TRBD2. The CDR3 length is 19 residues. Germline V gives CDR1 SGHTA, CDR2 FQGNSA. J was trimmed by 6 bases and V by 5 bases; bases with no gene match: 20. CDR3 nucleotides: TGTGCCAGCAGCCTACGAACGGCGACTAGCGGCCCAACCGCCAATGAGCAGTTCTTC. Translated, it gives CASSLRTATSGPTANEQFF.

The chain carries TRBV28 and TRBJ2-5; D perhaps matches TRBD2 (7 bases). Germline CDR1 reads MDHEN; CDR2 reads SYDVKM. V shed 4 bases and J shed 4 bases, with 19 bases lying between them. The CDR3 length is 16 residues. In nucleotides, the CDR3 is TGTGCCAGCAGTTCCCAAGGGGGGGGGCGCCGAGAGACCCAGTACTTC. It encodes CASSSQGGGRRETQYF.

V usage is TRBV11-3 and J usage is TRBJ2-3; unclear D gene. The CDR3 covers 13 residues. V was pared by 4 bases and J by 4 bases, with 9 bases between. Germline V gene sequence: CDR1 SGHNT, CDR2 YENEEA. CDR3 in amino acids: CASSSRVADTQYF. DNA for the CDR3: TGTGCCAGCAGCTCCCGAGTAGCAGATACGCAGTATTTT.

The CDR3 reads CASSIDLVRGYTF. As DNA, the CDR3 is TGTGCCAGTAGTATAGATCTAGTTCGTGGCTACACCTTC. The chain employs TRBV19 and TRBJ1-2; no reliable D call. V was cut by 0 bases and J by 7 bases, with 9 bases left in between. The CDR3 runs to 13 residues. Germline assignment: CDR1 LNHDA and CDR2 SQIVND (reference sequence). Drawing the rest from reference TRBV19 and TRBJ1-2, the complete variable domain is DGGITQSPKYLFRKEGQNVTLSCEQNLNHDAMYWYRQDPGQGLRLIYYSQIVNDFQKGDIAEGYSVSREKKESFPLTVTSAQKNPTAFYLCASSIDLVRGYTFGSGTRLTVV.

CDR3 sequence (DNA): TGTGCCAGCAGCTCCAGGAAGAACTACGAGCAGTACTTC. Its protein is CASSSRKNYEQYF. This sequence joins TRBV7-9 and TRBJ2-7; D is unresolved. The V end was cut by 4 bases, the J end by 3 bases, with 10 bases between. The CDR3 is 13 residues long. Germline V gene data show CDR1 as SEHNR and CDR2 as FQNEAQ (reference sequence).

This chain joins TRBV10-2 and TRBJ2-3; 9 nucleotides match TRBD1. Germline CDR1 and CDR2: WSHSY and SAAADI. Losses at the gene ends were 1 base for V and 4 bases for J; bases not matched to a gene: 6. This CDR3 contains 16 residues. The CDR3 nucleotides are TGCGCCAGCAGTGAGTTCCCGGACAGGGGTGCAGATACGCAGTATTTT. Its protein product is CASSEFPDRGADTQYF.

The V and J genes are TRBV9 and TRBJ2-1; maybe TRBD2 (6 bases). Looked up from germline, CDR1 is SGDLS and CDR2 is YYNGEE. Trimming shortened V by 0 bases and J by 7 bases, and 14 bases separated the two germline ends. The CDR3 is 15 residues long. The CDR3 bases are TGTGCCAGCAGCGTAGGGGGGGACTGGGTAAATGAGCAGTTCTTC. Translation: CASSVGGDWVNEQFF.

This chain joins TRBV5-1 and TRBJ1-2; 7 nucleotides line up with TRBD1. Germline trimming cut 0 bases from V and 1 base from J; bases unmatched to any gene: 3. Looked up from germline, CDR1 is SGHRS and CDR2 is YFSETQ. The CDR3 extends over 15 amino acids. The CDR3 reads CASSLGGQSNYGYTF. For the CDR3, the DNA is TGCGCCAGCAGCTTGGGGGGACAGAGTAACTATGGCTACACCTTC.

The chain joins TRBV6-1 to TRBJ2-7; D gene ambiguous. CDR1 is MNHNS, CDR2 SASEGT, per germline. The length of the CDR3 is 14 residues. Trimming removed 1 base from V and 1 base from J, with 8 bases in between. CDR3 DNA sequence: TGTGCCAGCAGTGAAGTTTGGGCGTCCTACGAGCAGTACTTC. It is translated as CASSEVWASYEQYF.

This chain connects TRBV27 to TRBJ1-6; D not certain. This CDR3 comprises 13 residues. With 2 bases removed from V and 8 bases from J, the gap between germline ends came to 7 bases. Germline V CDR1 and CDR2: MNHEY, SMNVEV (reference sequence). Written as DNA, the CDR3 is TGTGCCAGCAGTTTAGACGGGTATTCACCCCTCCACTTT. It is translated as CASSLDGYSPLHF.

This clone was recorded a few times. The chain is built from TRBV27 and TRBJ2-2; 7 nucleotides align to TRBD2. Germline-derived CDR1 and CDR2 are MNHEY and SMNVEV (reference sequence). The CDR3 extends over 14 amino acids. The junction had 4 bases not matched to a gene; V was cut back by 7 bases and J by 2 bases. CDR3 sequence reads: CASKWDYNTGELFF. In nucleotides, the CDR3 is TGTGCCAGCAAATGGGACTATAACACCGGGGAGCTGTTTTTT.

This clone came up a few times. The rearrangement uses TRBV2 and TRBJ2-5; possible D gene TRBD1, 5 bases. From germline, CDR1 is SNHLY and CDR2 FYNNEI. This CDR3 has 12 amino acids. Between the trimmed V and J ends, which lost 11 bases and 5 bases, there was a span of 15 bases. Here the CDR3 DNA reads TGTGCCGGATGCATAAGACAGGAGACCCAGTACTTC. Protein sequence: CAGCIRQETQYF.

The chain uses TRBV10-3 and TRBJ1-5; D perhaps matches TRBD1 (5 bases). This CDR3 comprises 14 residues. Trimming removed 7 bases from V and 2 bases from J, with 12 bases in between. The germline CDR1 and CDR2 sequences are ENHRY and SYGVKD. As DNA, the CDR3 is TGTGCCATCAACCAGGGCGGAGGCAATCAGCCCCAGCATTTT. As protein: CAINQGGGNQPQHF.

The V gene is TRBV27, the J gene TRBJ1-1, with unresolved D. Looked up from germline, CDR1 is MNHEY and CDR2 is SMNVEV (reference sequence). The CDR3 is 14 amino acids. The ends were cut back, 2 bases at V and 5 bases at J, with 12 bases in the middle. The CDR3 nucleotides read TGTGCCAGCAGTTTAAGTGGGGTTGTGACTGAAGCTTTCTTT. Residues: CASSLSGVVTEAFF.

The CDR3 protein is CASSDLWDKTNYGYTF. DNA of the CDR3: TGTGCCAGTAGTGACCTATGGGACAAGACAAACTATGGCTACACCTTC. The chain has TRBV19 and TRBJ1-2, with D tentatively TRBD1 (6 bases). The CDR3 extends over 16 amino acids. Germline values: CDR1 LNHDA, CDR2 SQIVND (reference sequence). Trimming took 5 bases from V and 2 from J, leaving 18 bases between them.

The chain combines TRBV30 with TRBJ1-3; 7 bases are shared with TRBD1. J was trimmed by 2 bases and V by 4 bases; bases with no gene match: 2. CDR3 length: 13 residues. The germline CDR1 and CDR2 sequences are GTSNPN and SVGIG (reference sequence). The CDR3 nucleotides read TGTGCCTGGACCAGGGGGACTGGAAACACCATATATTTT. It is translated as CAWTRGTGNTIYF.

The chain carries TRBV4-3 and TRBJ2-7, with D possibly matching TRBD2 (6 bases). V was shortened by 4 bases and J by 4 bases, with 23 bases between the two germline ends. Germline V gene lookup returns CDR1 LGHNA and CDR2 YSLEER. This CDR3 region has 17 residues. CDR3 bases: TGCGCCAGCAGCCGGAGGGTTTTGCAGGGAGGTATGTACGAGCAGTACTTC. The encoded protein is CASSRRVLQGGMYEQYF.